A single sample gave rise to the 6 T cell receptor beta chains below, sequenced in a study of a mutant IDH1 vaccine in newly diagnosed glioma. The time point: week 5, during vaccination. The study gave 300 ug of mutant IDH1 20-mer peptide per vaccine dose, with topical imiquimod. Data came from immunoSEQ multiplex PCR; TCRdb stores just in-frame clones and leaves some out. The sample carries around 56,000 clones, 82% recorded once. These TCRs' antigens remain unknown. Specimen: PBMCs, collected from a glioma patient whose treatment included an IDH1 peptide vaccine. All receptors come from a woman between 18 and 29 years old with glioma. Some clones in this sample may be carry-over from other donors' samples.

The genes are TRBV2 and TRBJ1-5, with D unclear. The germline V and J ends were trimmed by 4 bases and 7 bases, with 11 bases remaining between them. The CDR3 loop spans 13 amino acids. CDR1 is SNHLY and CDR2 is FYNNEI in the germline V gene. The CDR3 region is CASSVSSGQPQHF. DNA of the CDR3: TGTGCCAGCAGTGTGTCCTCCGGACAGCCCCAGCATTTT.

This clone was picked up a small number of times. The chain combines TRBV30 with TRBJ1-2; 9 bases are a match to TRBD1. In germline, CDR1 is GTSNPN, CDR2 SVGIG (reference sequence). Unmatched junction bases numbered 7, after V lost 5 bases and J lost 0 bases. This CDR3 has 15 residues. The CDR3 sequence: CAWWDRVKANYGYTF. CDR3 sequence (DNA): TGTGCCTGGTGGGACAGGGTGAAAGCTAACTATGGCTACACCTTC.

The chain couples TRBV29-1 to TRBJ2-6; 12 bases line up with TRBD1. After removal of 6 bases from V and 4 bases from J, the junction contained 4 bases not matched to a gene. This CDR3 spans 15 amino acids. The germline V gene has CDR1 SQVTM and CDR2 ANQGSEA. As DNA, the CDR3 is TGCAGCGTGGGACAGGGGGCTACAGGGGCCAACGTCCTGACTTTC. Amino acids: CSVGQGATGANVLTF.

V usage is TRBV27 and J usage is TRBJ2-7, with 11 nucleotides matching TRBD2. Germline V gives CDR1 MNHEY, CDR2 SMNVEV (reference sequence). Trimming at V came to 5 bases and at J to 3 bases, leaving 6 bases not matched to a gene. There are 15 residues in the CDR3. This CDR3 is CASSQPGLAGYEQYF. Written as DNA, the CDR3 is TGTGCCAGCAGTCAACCCGGACTAGCGGGCTACGAGCAGTACTTC.

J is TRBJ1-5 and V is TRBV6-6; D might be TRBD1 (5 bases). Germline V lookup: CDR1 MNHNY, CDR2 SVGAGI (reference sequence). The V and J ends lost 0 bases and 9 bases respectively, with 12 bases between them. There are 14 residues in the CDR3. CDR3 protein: CASSYSDAGLPQHF. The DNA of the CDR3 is TGTGCCAGCAGTTACTCTGACGCGGGGCTGCCCCAGCATTTT.

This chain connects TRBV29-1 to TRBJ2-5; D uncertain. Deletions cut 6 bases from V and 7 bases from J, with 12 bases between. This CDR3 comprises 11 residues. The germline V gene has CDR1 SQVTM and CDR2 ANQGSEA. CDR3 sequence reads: CSVPDLPTQYF. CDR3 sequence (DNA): TGCAGCGTACCGGACCTTCCGACCCAGTACTTC.